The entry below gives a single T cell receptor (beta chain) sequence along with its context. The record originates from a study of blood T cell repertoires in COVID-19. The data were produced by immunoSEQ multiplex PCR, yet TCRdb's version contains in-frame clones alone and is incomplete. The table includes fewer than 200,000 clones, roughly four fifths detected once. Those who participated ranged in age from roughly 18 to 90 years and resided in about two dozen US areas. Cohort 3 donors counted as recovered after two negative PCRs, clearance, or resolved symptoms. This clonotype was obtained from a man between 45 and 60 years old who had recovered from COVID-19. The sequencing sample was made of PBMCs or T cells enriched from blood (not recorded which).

CDR3 amino acids: CASSVSDFYEQYF. The CDR3 nucleotides read TGTGCCAGCAGTGTCTCGGACTTCTACGAGCAGTACTTC. The gene calls are TRBV2 and TRBJ2-7, with a possible D match to TRBD2 (5 bases). Germline loops: CDR1 SNHLY, CDR2 FYNNEI. V gave up 4 bases and J gave up 3 bases, with 10 bases separating them. This CDR3 region has 13 residues.